A single count supports the clone carrying this TCR beta chain. With V trimmed by 0 bases and J by 12 bases, 11 bases remained unmatched. The CDR3 extends over 16 amino acids. Germline CDR1 reads SEHNR; CDR2 reads FQNEAQ (reference sequence). Assignment of participants to cohorts was predicated upon participant-reported clinical history. This sample was included in a study of blood T cell repertoires in COVID-19. Study-level information: COVID-19 samples, acute and convalescent, were from the United States, Italy and Spain.

Only in-frame clones appear in the TCRdb table, and some are missing; sequencing was by immunoSEQ multiplex PCR. Among 250,000 to 400,000 clones, roughly 90% were seen once, and the ten largest hold roughly 5.3%. The receptor was isolated from a man aged 60 to 75 who had recovered from COVID-19. Sequencing was done on a sample of PBMCs or T cells enriched from blood (not recorded which). The chain combines TRBV7-9 with TRBJ1-4, with TRBD1 matching over 9 bases. The CDR3, as DNA: TGTGCCAGCAGCTTAGCCGGGACAGGGTTGAATCGGGAACTGTTTTTT. Protein product: CASSLAGTGLNRELFF.